This TCR beta chain is drawn from a study of OX40 agonist ivuxolimab in advanced cancers. Concerning this clone: The same CDR3 also results from other DNA sequences found in this sample.

Produced via immunoSEQ multiplex PCR; TCRdb's table is partial and in-frame only. The sample contains 45,000 to 60,000 clones, approximately 71% of which appear only once. The CDR3 extends over 14 amino acids. CDR1 and CDR2 from the germline V gene are SQVTM and ANQGSEA. Trimming took 4 bases from V and 5 from J; bases not matched to a gene: 7. This specimen consisted of CD4+ or CD8+ T cells sorted from blood, obtained in a trial of the OX40 agonist ivuxolimab. The gene calls are TRBV29-1 and TRBJ2-5; 10 bases agree with TRBD2. The TCR originated in an adult with an advanced solid tumor such as melanoma, head and neck, liver or kidney cancer. In nucleotides, the CDR3 is TGCAGCGTTGCCTTAGCGGGAGGCGCGGAGACCCAGTACTTC. It translates to CSVALAGGAETQYF.